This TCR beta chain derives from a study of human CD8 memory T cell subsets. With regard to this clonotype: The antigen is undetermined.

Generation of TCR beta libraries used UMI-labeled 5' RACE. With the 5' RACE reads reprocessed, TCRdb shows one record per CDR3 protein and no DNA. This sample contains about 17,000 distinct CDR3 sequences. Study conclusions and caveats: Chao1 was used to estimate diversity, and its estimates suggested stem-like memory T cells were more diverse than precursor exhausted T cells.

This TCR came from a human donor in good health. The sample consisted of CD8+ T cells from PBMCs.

CDR3 region: CASSAPRDRSRGAFF. The rearrangement uses TRBV7-9 and TRBJ1-1; no DNA is available, so the TRBD1 call from TCRdb remains unchecked. Germline-derived CDR1 and CDR2 are SEHNR and FQNEAQ (reference sequence). The CDR3 runs to 15 residues.